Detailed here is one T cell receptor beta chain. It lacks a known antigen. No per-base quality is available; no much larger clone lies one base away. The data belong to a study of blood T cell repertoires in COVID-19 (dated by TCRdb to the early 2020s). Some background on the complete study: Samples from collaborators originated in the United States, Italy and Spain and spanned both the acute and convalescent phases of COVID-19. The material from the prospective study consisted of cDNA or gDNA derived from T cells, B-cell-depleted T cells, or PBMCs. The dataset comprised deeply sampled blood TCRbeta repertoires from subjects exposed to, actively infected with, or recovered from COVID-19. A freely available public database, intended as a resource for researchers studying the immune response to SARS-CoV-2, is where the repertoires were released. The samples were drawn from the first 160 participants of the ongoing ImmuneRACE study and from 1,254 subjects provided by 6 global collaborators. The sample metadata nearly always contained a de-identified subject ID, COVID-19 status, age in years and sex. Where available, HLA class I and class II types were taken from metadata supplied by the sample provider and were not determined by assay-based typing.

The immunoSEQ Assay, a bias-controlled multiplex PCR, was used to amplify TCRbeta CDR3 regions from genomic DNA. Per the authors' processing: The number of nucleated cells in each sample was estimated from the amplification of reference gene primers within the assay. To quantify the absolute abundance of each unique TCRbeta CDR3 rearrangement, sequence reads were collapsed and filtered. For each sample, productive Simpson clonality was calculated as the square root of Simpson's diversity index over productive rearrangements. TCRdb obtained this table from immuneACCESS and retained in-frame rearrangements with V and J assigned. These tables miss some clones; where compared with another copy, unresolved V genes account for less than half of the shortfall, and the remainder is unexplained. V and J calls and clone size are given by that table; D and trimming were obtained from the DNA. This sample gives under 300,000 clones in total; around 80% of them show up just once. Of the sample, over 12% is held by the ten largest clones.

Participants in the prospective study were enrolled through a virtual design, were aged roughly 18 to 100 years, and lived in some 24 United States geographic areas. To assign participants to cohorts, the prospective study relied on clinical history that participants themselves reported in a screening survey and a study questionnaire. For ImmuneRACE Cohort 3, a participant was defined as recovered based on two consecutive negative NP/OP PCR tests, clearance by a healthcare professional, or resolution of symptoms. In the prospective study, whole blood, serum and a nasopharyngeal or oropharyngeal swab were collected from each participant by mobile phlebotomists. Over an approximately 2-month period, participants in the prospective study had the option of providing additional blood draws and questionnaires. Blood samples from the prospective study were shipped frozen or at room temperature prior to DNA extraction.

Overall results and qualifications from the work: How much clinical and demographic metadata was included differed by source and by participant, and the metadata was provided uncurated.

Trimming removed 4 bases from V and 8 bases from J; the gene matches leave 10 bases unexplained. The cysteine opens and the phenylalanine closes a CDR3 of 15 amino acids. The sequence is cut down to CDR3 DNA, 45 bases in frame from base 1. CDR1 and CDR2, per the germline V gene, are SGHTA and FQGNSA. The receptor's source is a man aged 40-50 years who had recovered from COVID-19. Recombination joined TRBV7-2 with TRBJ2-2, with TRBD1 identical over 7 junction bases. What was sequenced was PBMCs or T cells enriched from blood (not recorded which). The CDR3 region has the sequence CASSSPDRVKGELFF. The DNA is TGTGCCAGCAGCTCACCAGACAGGGTCAAGGGGGAGCTGTTTTTT. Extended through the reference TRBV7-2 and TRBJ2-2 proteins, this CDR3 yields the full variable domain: GAGVSQSPSNKVTEKGKDVELRCDPISGHTALYWYRQSLGQGLEFLIYFQGNSAPDKSGLPSDRFSAERTGGSVSTLTIQRTQQEDSAVYLCASSSPDRVKGELFFGEGSRLTVL.